This T cell receptor beta chain was profiled in a study of T cell responses to AZD1222 COVID-19 vaccine. Sequencing was performed with immunoSEQ multiplex PCR; in TCRdb, only in-frame clones are kept and a portion is missing. The table shows roughly 150,000 clones, with 90% to 95% occurring only once. V was pared by 2 bases and J by 2 bases, with 10 bases between. Looked up from germline, CDR1 is SGHKS and CDR2 is YYEKEE (reference sequence). The CDR3 is 14 residues long. The TCR sequence derives from an adult who received the AZD1222 COVID-19 vaccine. This chain links TRBV5-5 with TRBJ1-1; possibly TRBD1 for D (5 bases). This material consisted of peripheral blood, taken 28 days after the second AZD1222 dose. The CDR3 DNA is TGTGCCAGCAGCTTTTTCAGGACAAACACTGAAGCTTTCTTT. It codes for CASSFFRTNTEAFF.